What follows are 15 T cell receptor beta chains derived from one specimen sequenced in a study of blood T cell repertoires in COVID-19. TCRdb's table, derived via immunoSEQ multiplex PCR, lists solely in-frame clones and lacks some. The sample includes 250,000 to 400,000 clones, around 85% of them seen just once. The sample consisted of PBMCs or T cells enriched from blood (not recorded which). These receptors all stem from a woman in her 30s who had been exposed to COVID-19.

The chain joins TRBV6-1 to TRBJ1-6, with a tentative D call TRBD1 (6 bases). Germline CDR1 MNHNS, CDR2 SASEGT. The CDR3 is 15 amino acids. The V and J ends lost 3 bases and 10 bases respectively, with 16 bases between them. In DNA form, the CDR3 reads TGTGCCAGCAGTGATGGTGTGGGGGGGCGATCACCCCTCCACTTT. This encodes CASSDGVGGRSPLHF.

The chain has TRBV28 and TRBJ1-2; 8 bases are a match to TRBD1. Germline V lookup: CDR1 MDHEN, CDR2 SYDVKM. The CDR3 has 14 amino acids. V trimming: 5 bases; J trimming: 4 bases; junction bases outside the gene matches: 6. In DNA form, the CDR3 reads TGTGCCAGCAGTATGGCTGGACAGGGCTATGGCTACACCTTC. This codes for CASSMAGQGYGYTF.

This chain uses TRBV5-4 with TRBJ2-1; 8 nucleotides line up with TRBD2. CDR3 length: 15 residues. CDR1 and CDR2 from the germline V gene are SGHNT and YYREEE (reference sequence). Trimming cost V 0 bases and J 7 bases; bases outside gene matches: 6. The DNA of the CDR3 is TGTGCCAGCAGCTTGGATCTTAGCGGGGTTAATGAGCAGTTCTTC. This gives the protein CASSLDLSGVNEQFF. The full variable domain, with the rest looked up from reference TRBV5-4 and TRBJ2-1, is ETGVTQSPTHLIKTRGQQVTLRCSSQSGHNTVSWYQQALGQGPQFIFQYYREEENGRGNFPPRFSGLQFPNYSSELNVNALELDDSALYLCASSLDLSGVNEQFFGPGTRLTVL.

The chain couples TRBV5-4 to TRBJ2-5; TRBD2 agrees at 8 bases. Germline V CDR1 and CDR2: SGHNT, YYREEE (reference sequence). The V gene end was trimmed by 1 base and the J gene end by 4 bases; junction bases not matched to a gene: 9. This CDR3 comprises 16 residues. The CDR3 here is CASSLQSRTSSETQYF. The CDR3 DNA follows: TGTGCCAGCAGCTTGCAGTCCAGGACTAGCTCAGAGACCCAGTACTTC.

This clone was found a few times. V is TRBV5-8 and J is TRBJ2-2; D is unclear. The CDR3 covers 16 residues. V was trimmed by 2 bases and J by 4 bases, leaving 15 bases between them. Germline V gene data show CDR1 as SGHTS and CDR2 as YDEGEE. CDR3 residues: CASSFNALLFTGELFF. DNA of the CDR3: TGTGCCAGCAGCTTTAACGCCTTACTCTTCACCGGGGAGCTGTTTTTT.

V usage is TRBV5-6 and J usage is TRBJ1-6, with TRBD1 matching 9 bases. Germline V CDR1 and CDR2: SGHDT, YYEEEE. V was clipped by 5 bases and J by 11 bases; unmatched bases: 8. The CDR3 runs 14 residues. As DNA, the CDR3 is TGTGCCAGCAGTCAAACAGGGGGCAATCCACCCCTCCACTTT. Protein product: CASSQTGGNPPLHF.

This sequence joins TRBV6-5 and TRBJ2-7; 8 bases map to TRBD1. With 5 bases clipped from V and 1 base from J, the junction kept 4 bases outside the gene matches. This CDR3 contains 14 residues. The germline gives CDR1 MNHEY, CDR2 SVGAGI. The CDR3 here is CASSRDRNSYEQYF. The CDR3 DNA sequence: TGTGCCAGCAGTCGGGACAGGAATTCCTACGAGCAGTACTTC.

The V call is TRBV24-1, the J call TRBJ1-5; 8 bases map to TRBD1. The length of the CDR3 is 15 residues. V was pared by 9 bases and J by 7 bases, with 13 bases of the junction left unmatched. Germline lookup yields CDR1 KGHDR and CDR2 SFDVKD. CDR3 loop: CATFERTGGEQPQHF. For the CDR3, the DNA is TGTGCCACCTTCGAGCGAACAGGGGGAGAACAGCCCCAGCATTTT.

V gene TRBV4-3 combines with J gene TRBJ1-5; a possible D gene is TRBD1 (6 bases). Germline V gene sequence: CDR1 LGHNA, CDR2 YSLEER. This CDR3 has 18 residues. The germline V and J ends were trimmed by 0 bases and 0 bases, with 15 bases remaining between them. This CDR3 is CASSQDPSRGDSNQPQHF. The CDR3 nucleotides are TGCGCCAGCAGCCAAGATCCTAGCAGGGGAGATAGCAATCAGCCCCAGCATTTT.

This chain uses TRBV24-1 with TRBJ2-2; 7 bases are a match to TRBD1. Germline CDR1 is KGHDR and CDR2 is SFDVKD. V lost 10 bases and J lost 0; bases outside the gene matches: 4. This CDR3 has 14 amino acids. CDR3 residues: CATRDSSNTGELFF. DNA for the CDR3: TGTGCCACTAGGGACAGTTCGAACACCGGGGAGCTGTTTTTT.

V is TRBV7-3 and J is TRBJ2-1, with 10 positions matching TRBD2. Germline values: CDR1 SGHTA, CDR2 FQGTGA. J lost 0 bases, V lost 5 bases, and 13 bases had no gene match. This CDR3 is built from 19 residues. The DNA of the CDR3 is TGTGCCAGCAGCATCTTAGCGGGGGGAGCCGAAAGCTCCTACAATGAGCAGTTCTTC. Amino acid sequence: CASSILAGGAESSYNEQFF.

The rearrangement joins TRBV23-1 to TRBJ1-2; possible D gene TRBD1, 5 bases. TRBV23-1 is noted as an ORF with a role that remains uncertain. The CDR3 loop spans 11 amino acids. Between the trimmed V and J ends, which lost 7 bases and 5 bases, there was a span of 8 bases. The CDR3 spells CASTTAYGYTF. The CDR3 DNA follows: TGCGCCAGCACGACAGCATATGGCTACACCTTC.

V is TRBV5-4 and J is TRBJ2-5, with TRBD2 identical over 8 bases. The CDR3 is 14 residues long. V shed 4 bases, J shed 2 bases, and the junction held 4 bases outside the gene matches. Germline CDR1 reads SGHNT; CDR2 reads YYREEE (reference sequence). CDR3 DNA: TGTGCCAGCAGCCTGACTAGCGAACAAGAGACCCAGTACTTC. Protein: CASSLTSEQETQYF.

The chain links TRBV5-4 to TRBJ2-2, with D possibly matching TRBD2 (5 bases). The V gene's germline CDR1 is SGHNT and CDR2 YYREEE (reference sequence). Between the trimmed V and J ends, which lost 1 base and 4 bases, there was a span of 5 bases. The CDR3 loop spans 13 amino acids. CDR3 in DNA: TGTGCCAGCAGCTTGCTAGCCACCGGGGAGCTGTTTTTT. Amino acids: CASSLLATGELFF.

The CDR3 reads CASSKPTGDEQFF. The DNA of the CDR3 is TGTGCCAGCAGTAAACCAACAGGGGATGAGCAGTTCTTC. V is TRBV12-3 or TRBV12-4 and J is TRBJ2-1, with 7 bases aligning to TRBD1. V lost 5 bases to trimming and J lost 8 bases; unmatched junction nucleotides: 6. CDR3 length: 13 amino acids.